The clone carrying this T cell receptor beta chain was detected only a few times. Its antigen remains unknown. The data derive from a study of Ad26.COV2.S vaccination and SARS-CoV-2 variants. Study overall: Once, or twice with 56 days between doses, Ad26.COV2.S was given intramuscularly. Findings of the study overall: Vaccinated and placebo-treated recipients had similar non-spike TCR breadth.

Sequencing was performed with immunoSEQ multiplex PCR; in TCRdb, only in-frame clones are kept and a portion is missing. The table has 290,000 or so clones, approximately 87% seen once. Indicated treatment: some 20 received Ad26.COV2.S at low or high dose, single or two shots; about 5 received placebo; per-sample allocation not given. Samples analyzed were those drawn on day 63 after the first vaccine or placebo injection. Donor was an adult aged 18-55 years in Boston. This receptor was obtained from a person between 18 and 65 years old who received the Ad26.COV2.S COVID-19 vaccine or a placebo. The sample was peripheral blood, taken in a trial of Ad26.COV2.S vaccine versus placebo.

The CDR3 nucleotides read TGTGCCAGCAGCCAAGATCGGGGGGACACTGAAGCTTTCTTT. It yields the protein CASSQDRGDTEAFF. The chain combines TRBV4-2 with TRBJ1-1; D is perhaps TRBD1 (5 bases). This CDR3 is built from 14 residues. The V end lost 0 bases, the J end lost 3 bases, and 8 bases lay between the germline ends. Germline V gene sequence: CDR1 LGHNA, CDR2 YNFKEQ.